The text below deals with one TCR beta chain. No antigen is known for it. Method: immunoSEQ multiplex PCR; TCRdb's copy keeps in-frame clones and lacks some. In the table there are more than 110,000 clones, around four fifths of which are singletons. These data belong to a study of cytomegalovirus exposure and HLA in healthy donors. Overall study results and limits: For cytomegalovirus status, the classifier reportedly gave diagnoses with high specificity and sensitivity.

The V gene lost 1 base and the J gene lost 1 base, with 11 bases spanning the gap. CDR1 and CDR2 from the germline V gene are SGHDT and YYEEEE. The CDR3 length is 15 residues. The TCR comes from a woman aged 25 to 39 in good health and CMV-seronegative. The material sequenced was PBMCs. J is TRBJ2-5 and V is TRBV5-6; D remains unclear. DNA of the CDR3: TGTGCCAGCAGCTTGATCCACAGTACCCAAGAGACCCAGTACTTC. Translating gives CASSLIHSTQETQYF.